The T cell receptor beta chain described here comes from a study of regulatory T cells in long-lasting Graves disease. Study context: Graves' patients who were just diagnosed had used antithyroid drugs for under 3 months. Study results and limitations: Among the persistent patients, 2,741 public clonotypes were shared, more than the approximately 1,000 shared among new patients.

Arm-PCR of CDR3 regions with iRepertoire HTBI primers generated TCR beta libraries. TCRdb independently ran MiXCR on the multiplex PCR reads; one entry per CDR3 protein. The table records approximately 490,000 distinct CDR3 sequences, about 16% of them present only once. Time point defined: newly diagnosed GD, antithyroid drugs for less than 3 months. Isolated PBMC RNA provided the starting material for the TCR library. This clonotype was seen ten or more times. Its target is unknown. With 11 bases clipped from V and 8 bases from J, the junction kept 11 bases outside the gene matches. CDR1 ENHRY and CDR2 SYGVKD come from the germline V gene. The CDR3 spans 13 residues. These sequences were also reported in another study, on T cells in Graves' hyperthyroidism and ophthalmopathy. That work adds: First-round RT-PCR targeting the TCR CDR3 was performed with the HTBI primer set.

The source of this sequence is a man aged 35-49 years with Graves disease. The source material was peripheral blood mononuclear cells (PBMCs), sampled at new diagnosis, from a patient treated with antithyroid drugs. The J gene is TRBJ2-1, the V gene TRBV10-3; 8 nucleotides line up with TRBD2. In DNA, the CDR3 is TGTGCCGCGTGCGGGGGGCGCCCGGATGAGCAGTTCTTC. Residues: CAACGGRPDEQFF.